This T cell receptor beta chain is from a study of shared clonotypes between healthy human individuals. About the study: Aged 18 to 49, the donors were a couple of women and three men.

CDR1 and CDR2 from the germline V gene are MDHEN and SYDVKM. V was clipped by 8 bases and J by 3 bases, with 10 bases between them. The CDR3 runs 12 residues. Sequencing was performed with immunoSEQ multiplex PCR; in TCRdb, only in-frame clones are kept and a portion is missing. This sample has over a million clones; around 82% occur once, and the top ten carry under 0.6%. Broader study findings: Despite large depth, rarefaction showed incomplete sorted-subset sequencing.

This clone came up many times. Its antigen remains unidentified. Distinct nucleotide sequences in the sample also encode this CDR3. Sequenced: memory CD4+ T cells from PBMCs. Stated subset: CD45RA-negative fraction. The TCR originated in a man aged 18-30 years in good health. Some clones in this sample may be carry-over from other donors' samples. The J gene is TRBJ1-1, the V gene TRBV28; the D is unclear. The CDR3 nucleotides read TGTGCCAGCTCTCAAACGGACACTGAAGCTTTCTTT. It specifies CASSQTDTEAFF.